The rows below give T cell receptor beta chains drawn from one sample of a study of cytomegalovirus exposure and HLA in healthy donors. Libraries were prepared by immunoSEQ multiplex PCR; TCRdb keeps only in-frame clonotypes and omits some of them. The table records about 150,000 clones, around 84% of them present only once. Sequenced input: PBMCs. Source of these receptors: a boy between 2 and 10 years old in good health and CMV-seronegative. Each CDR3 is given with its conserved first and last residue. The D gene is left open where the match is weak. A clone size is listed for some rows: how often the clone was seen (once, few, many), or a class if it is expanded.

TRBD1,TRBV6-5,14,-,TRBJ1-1,TGTGCCAGCACTCGACAGGGGATGAACACTGAAGCTTTCTTT,CASTRQGMNTEAFF
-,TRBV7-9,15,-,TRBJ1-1,TGTGCCAGCAGCTTAGGGACCGGGGGAAACACTGAAGCTTTCTTT,CASSLGTGGNTEAFF
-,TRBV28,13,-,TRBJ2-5,TGTGCCAGCAGTCAGGATGCGCGGGGGACCCAGTACTTC,CASSQDARGTQYF
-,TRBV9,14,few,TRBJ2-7,TGTGCCAGCAGCGCCGGGGGAGAGGGTTACGAGCAGTACTTC,CASSAGGEGYEQYF
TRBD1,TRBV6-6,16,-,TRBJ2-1,TGTGCCAGCGAGCTAGGGGGCCTGGGGGTATACAATGAGCAGTTCTTC,CASELGGLGVYNEQFF
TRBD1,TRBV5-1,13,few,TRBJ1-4,TGCGCCAGCAGCTTGGAGACAGGGAGGAAACTGTTTTTT,CASSLETGRKLFF
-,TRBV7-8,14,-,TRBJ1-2,TGTGCCAGCAGCTTAGAGGGGGTCGACTATGGCTACACCTTC,CASSLEGVDYGYTF
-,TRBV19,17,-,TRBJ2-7,TGTGCCAGTAGTATTTATGGGGGGGGCCAGAATACCTACGAGCAGTACTTC,CASSIYGGGQNTYEQYF
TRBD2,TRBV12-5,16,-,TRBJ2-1,TGTGCTAGTGGTTTGGTATCCCGGGGGGGGTTCAATGAGCAGTTCTTC,CASGLVSRGGFNEQFF
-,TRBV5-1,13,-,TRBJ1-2,TGCGCCAGCAGCAGCGACCGAATCTATGGCTACACCTTC,CASSSDRIYGYTF
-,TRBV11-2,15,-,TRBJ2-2,TGTGCCAGCAGCTTCCTAGGGGGACACACCGGGGAGCTGTTTTTT,CASSFLGGHTGELFF
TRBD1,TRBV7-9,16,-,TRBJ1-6,TGTGCCAGCAGCCTCGGGGCGGACAGGGGGAACTCACCCCTCCACTTT,CASSLGADRGNSPLHF
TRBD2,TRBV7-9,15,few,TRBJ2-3,TGTGCCAGCACGCCGGGACTAGGTAGCACAGATACGCAGTATTTT,CASTPGLGSTDTQYF
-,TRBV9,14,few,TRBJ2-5,TGTGCCAGCAGCGACAGGGAAGGACGGGAGACCCAGTACTTC,CASSDREGRETQYF
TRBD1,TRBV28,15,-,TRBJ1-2,TGTGCCACCACACGACCGGGACAGGGGCAGGAGGGCTACACCTTC,CATTRPGQGQEGYTF
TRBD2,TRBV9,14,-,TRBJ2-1,TGTGCCAGCAGCGTAGCAAGCGGGAGGGATGAGCAGTTCTTC,CASSVASGRDEQFF
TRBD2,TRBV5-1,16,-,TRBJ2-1,TGCGCCAGCAGCTTGGCGCACACTAGCGGGGCCAATGAGCAGTTCTTC,CASSLAHTSGANEQFF
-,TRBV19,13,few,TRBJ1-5,TGTGCCAGTAGTACAGGGAGGAGACAGCCCCAGCATTTT,CASSTGRRQPQHF
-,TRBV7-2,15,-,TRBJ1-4,TGTGCCAGCAGCTTAGGAGGGGGAAGTGGAGAAAAACTGTTTTTT,CASSLGGGSGEKLFF
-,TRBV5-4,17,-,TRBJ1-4,TGTGCCAGCAGCTCGGGCAGTTCGTGGGGCACGAATGAAAAACTGTTTTTT,CASSSGSSWGTNEKLFF
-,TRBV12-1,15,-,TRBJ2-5,TGTGCCAGCAGACAGGCTAAACAGGGAAAAGAGACCCAGTACTTC,CASRQAKQGKETQYF
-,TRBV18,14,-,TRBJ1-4,TGTGCCAGCTCACTCCGGGGAGGTGACGAAAAACTGTTTTTT,CASSLRGGDEKLFF